These T cell receptor beta chains were read from a single sample in a study of blood T cell repertoires in COVID-19. Libraries were prepared by immunoSEQ multiplex PCR; TCRdb keeps only in-frame clonotypes and omits some of them. The sample carries over 80,000 clones, around 67% recorded once. Sequencing was done on a sample of peripheral blood. The receptors shown here come from a man in his 70s with COVID-19, enrolled during active disease. Both conserved end residues are part of each CDR3. A D gene is named only where the DNA matches it firmly. The size field is filled for only some rows; it gives once, few, many or a size class.

size,J,V,D,CDR3,DNA
once,TRBJ2-1,TRBV7-9,-,CASSPGQDPSYNEQFF,TGTGCCAGCAGCCCAGGGCAGGACCCCAGCTACAATGAGCAGTTCTTC
-,TRBJ2-7,TRBV21-1,-,CASSKRQGCPLPSSYEQYF,TGTGCCAGCAGCAAGAGACAGGGATGTCCCCTCCCCAGCTCCTACGAGCAGTACTTC
-,TRBJ2-5,TRBV24-1,TRBD1,CATSDYTGTAEETQYF,TGTGCCACCAGTGACTACACCGGGACAGCTGAAGAGACCCAGTACTTC
-,TRBJ2-7,TRBV29-1,-,CSVAPGMSYEQYF,TGCAGCGTTGCGCCCGGGATGTCCTACGAGCAGTACTTC
-,TRBJ2-2,TRBV10-3,TRBD1,CAISRQGTNTGELFF,TGTGCCATCAGTCGACAGGGGACGAACACCGGGGAGCTGTTTTTT
many,TRBJ1-3,TRBV3-1/TRBV3-2,-,CASSQDLISGNTIYF,TGTGCCAGCAGCCAAGATCTTATCTCTGGAAACACCATATATTTT
-,TRBJ2-1,TRBV6-5,TRBD1,CASSLRDRAWDEQFF,TGTGCCAGCAGTCTCCGGGACAGGGCTTGGGATGAGCAGTTCTTC
few,TRBJ2-1,TRBV5-1,-,CASSLELPNEQFF,TGCGCCAGCAGCTTGGAGCTGCCTAATGAGCAGTTCTTC
-,TRBJ2-1,TRBV4-3,TRBD1,CASSQGTGKGNEQFF,TGCGCCAGCAGCCAAGGGACAGGGAAGGGCAATGAGCAGTTCTTC
-,TRBJ2-7,TRBV11-1,-,CASSHPTGFTYEQYF,TGTGCCAGCAGCCACCCGACAGGCTTTACCTACGAGCAGTACTTC
few,TRBJ1-6,TRBV28,TRBD1,CASSLWPRLDRGNSPLHF,TGTGCCAGCAGTTTATGGCCGCGGTTGGACAGGGGTAATTCACCCCTCCACTTT
-,TRBJ1-5,TRBV19,-,CASNRGIEQPQHF,TGTGCCAGTAATCGGGGAATAGAACAGCCCCAGCATTTT